In its sample, the clone carrying this T cell receptor beta chain was seen a few times. J gave up 7 bases and V 0 bases, and 8 bases lay outside the gene matches. This CDR3 contains 15 residues. The V gene's germline CDR1 is LGHDT and CDR2 YNNKEL (reference sequence). These data originate in a study of metastatic and nonmetastatic thyroid tumors. Study information: It was across blood and tumor or nodule tissue from malignant and benign thyroid patients that repertoires were compared.

Per the study methods: In papillary thyroid cancer, a distant-metastasis classifier was built using CDR3 differences across clinicopathological groups. MiXCR was used by TCRdb to re-call the PCR reads. The V and J calls were not made by the authors but by TCRdb's processing. The sample contains 10,000 or so clones, about 31% of which appear only once. Before thyroid surgery, none of the patients had received any treatment. The sequenced sample consisted of tumor tissue. This receptor was taken from a female donor with papillary thyroid cancer or a benign thyroid nodule (not recorded which). Some clones in this sample may be carry-over from other donors' samples. The chain is built from TRBV3-1 and TRBJ1-2; 7 nucleotides align to TRBD1. The CDR3 reads CASSQDLQGVFGYTF. The CDR3 DNA reads as TGTGCCAGCAGCCAAGATCTCCAGGGGGTGTTTGGCTACACCTTC.